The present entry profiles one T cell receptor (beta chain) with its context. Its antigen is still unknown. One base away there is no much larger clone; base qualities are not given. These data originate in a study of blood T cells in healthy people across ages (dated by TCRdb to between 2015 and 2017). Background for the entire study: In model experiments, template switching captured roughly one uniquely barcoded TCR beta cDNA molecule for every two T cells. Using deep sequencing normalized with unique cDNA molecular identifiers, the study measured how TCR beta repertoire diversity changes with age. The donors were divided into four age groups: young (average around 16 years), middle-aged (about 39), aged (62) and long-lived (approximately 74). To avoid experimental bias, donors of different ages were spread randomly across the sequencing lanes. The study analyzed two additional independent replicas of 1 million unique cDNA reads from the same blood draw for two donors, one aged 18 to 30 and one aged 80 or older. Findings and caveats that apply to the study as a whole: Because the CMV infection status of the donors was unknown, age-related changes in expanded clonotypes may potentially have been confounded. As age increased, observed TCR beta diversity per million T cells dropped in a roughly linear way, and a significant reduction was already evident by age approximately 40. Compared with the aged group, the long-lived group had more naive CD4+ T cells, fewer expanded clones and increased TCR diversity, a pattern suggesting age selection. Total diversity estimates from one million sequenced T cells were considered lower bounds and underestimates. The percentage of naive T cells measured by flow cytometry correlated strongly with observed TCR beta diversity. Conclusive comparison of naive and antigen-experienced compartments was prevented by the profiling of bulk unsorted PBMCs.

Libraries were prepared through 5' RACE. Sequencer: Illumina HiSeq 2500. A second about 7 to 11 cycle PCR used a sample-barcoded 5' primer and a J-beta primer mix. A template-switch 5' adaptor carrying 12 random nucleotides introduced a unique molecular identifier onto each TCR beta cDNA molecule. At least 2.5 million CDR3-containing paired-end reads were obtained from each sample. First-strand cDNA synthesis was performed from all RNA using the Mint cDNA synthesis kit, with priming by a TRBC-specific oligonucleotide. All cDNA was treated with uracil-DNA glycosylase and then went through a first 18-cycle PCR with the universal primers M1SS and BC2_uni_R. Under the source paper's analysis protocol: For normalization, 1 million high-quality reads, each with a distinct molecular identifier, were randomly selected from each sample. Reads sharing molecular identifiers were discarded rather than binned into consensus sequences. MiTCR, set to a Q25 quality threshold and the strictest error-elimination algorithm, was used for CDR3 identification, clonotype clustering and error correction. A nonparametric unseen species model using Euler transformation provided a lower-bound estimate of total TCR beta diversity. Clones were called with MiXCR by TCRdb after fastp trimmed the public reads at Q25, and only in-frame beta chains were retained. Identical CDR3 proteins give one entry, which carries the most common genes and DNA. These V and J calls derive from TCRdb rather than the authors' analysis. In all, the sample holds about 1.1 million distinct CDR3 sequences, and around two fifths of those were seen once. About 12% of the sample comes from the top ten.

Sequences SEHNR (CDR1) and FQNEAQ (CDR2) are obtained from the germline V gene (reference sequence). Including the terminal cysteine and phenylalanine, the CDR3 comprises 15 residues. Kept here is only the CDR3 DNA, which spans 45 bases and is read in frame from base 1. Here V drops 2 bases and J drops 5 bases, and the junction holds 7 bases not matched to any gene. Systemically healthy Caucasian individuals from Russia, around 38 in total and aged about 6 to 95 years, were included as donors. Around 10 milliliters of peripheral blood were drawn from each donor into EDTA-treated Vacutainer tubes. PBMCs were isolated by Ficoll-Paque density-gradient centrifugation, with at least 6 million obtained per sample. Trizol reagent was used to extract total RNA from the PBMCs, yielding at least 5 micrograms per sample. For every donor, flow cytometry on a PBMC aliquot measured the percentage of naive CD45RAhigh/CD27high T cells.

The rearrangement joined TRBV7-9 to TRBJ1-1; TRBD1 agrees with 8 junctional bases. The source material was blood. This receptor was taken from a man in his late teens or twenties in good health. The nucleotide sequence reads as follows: TGTGCCAGCAGCTTAAGGCCAGGGGGCGCGACTGAAGCTTTCTTT. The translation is CASSLRPGGATEAFF.